This T cell receptor beta chain is from a study of a mutant IDH1 vaccine in newly diagnosed glioma (dated by TCRdb to about 2021). Turning to the overall study: Of the roughly 31 treated patients, roughly 60% were male and approximately 38% were female, and the mean age was around 40 years. Prior to enrollment, standard therapy consisting of radiotherapy alone, temozolomide alone, or radiochemotherapy with temozolomide had been administered to patients, with the combination being received by most patients. Peripheral blood was collected at six visits: V03 (baseline), V05, V07, V10, V12 and V13. For exploratory analyses, approximately 25 treated patients had longitudinal TCRB deep sequencing done wherever samples were available.

Concerning this clone itself: Its antigen remains unidentified. The record has no base qualities; no much larger clone is one base away.

The sample's time point label, in plain terms: baseline, week 1 (first vaccination visit). The sample's treatment or condition label, decoded: pre-vaccination baseline after standard-of-care therapy. All donors had newly diagnosed IDH1-mutant astrocytomas of WHO grade 3 or 4 that showed loss of nuclear ATRX. The samples were drawn from NOA16, a multicentre, single-arm, open-label phase I trial in Germany that tested a mutant IDH1 peptide vaccine in humans for the first time. Blood drawn at visit V03 was used as the baseline sample for immunogenicity testing. Genomic DNA for TCRB sequencing was isolated from EDTA blood with the DNeasy Blood and Tissue Kit. The library was generated by the immunoSEQ multiplex PCR assay. Rearranged TCR beta chain sequences were amplified with the hsTCRB Kit following the manufacturer's protocol. TCRB libraries were sequenced on an Illumina MiSeq. The authors' analysis ran thus. Demultiplexing, trimming and gene mapping were performed with the kit vendor's proprietary platform. As stored in TCRdb, this immuneACCESS dataset retains in-frame rearrangements with V and J assigned. A fraction of the clones does not appear; measured against another copy, unresolved V genes explain less than half of the discrepancy, and the remainder lacks a known reason. V and J calls and clone size come straight from that table; D and trimming were deduced from the DNA. The sample table shows about 15,000 clones, and around 91% are seen once. The top ten constitute roughly 10% of the sample.

Results and caveats for the whole study, not just this receptor: According to the authors, sample limitations meant that analyses of patient blood samples could not be reproduced. Immune responses induced by the vaccine were seen in roughly 92% of patients across multiple MHC alleles. Pseudoprogression appeared unrelated to alterations in the top peripheral T cell clonotypes detected by TCRB sequencing. Selection of PBMC samples for TCRB deep sequencing was based on availability.

From the germline V gene, CDR1 is SGHRS and CDR2 is YFSETQ. Trimming at the junction amounts to 2 bases on V and 0 bases on J, and the germline ends lie 6 bases apart. From cysteine to phenylalanine, the CDR3 is 15 amino acids long. The read is trimmed to its CDR3 DNA, 45 bases read in frame from base 1. The chain is assembled from TRBV5-1 and TRBJ1-6; the D gene is not confidently resolved. The sample in question was PBMCs, obtained from a glioma patient treated with radiotherapy, temozolomide or both. The TCR sequence derives from a woman aged 40 to 50 with glioma. Some clones in this sample may be carry-over from other donors' samples. The CDR3 reads as follows: CASSFESSYNSPLHF. The DNA sequence reads TGCGCCAGCAGCTTCGAGAGCTCCTATAATTCACCCCTCCACTTT.